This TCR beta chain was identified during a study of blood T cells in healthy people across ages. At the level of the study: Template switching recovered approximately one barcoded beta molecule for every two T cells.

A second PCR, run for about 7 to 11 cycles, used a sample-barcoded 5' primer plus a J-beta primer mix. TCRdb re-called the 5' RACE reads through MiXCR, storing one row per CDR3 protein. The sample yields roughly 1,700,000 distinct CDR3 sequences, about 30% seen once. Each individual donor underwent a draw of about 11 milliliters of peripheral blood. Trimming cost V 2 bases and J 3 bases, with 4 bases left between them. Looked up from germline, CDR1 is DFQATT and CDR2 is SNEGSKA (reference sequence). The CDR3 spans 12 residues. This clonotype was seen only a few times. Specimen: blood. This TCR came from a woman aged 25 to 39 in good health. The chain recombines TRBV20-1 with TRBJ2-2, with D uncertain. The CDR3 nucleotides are TGCAGTGCTAGAAAGGACACCGGGGAGCTGTTTTTT. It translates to CSARKDTGELFF.